One and the same sample provided the 5 T cell receptor beta chains below, sequenced in a study of cytomegalovirus exposure and HLA in healthy donors. It was with 60 Vbeta and 13 Jbeta primers that the PCR ran. Sequenced by immunoSEQ multiplex PCR; TCRdb stores in-frame clones only, minus some. The sample lists approximately 90,000 clones; about 70% were seen once. Sequencing was performed on PBMCs. These receptors were collected from a man aged 40-49 years in good health and CMV-seronegative.

This clone has a handful of counts. V and J are TRBV18 and TRBJ2-3; D remains ambiguous. Trimming cost V 0 bases and J 2 bases, with 3 bases left between them. Looked up from germline, CDR1 is KGHSH and CDR2 is LQKENI. The CDR3 length is 13 residues. This CDR3 is CASSPPNTDTQYF. The CDR3 DNA reads TGTGCCAGCTCACCACCTAACACAGATACGCAGTATTTT. Variable domain in full (rest from reference TRBV18 and TRBJ2-3): NAGVMQNPRHLVRRRGQEARLRCSPMKGHSHVYWYRQLPEEGLKFMVYLQKENIIDESGMPKERFSAEFPKEGPSILRIQQVVRGDSAAYFCASSPPNTDTQYFGPGTRLTVL.

This clone was detected a few times. The chain employs TRBV6-5 and TRBJ1-1, with unresolved D. V shed 0 bases and J shed 0 bases, with 5 bases lying between them. Germline V gene data show CDR1 as MNHEY and CDR2 as SVGAGI. The CDR3 is 14 amino acids. The CDR3 DNA reads as TGTGCCAGCAGTTACTCGTTCATGAACACTGAAGCTTTCTTT. Its protein is CASSYSFMNTEAFF.

The V call is TRBV7-3, the J call TRBJ2-3; 9 positions agree with TRBD2. With V trimmed by 4 bases and J by 5 bases, 13 bases remained unmatched. Per germline, CDR1 SGHTA and CDR2 FQGTGA. The CDR3 runs to 17 residues. CDR3 amino acids: CASSYPKAGGPRDTQYF. CDR3 DNA: TGTGCCAGCAGCTACCCTAAGGCGGGGGGGCCACGAGATACGCAGTATTTT.

This chain connects TRBV4-1 to TRBJ1-5, with D perhaps matching TRBD1 (6 bases). V lost 1 base, J lost 0 bases, and 7 bases lay in between. Germline V lookup: CDR1 MGHRA, CDR2 YSYEKL. The CDR3 has 15 residues. The CDR3 sequence is CASSQGQVSNQPQHF. CDR3 in DNA: TGCGCCAGCAGCCAAGGACAGGTTAGCAATCAGCCCCAGCATTTT.

This chain joins TRBV7-3 and TRBJ2-7, with TRBD1 identical over 9 bases. Germline CDR1 and CDR2: SGHTA and FQGTGA. V lost 5 bases, J lost 1 base, and 3 bases stayed unmatched. The length of the CDR3 is 14 residues. CDR3 nucleotide sequence: TGTGCCAGCAGCATGACAGGGGGTTCCTACGAGCAGTACTTC. Its translation: CASSMTGGSYEQYF.